Here is one TCR beta chain with its context. Its antigen is currently unknown. Sequencing used immunoSEQ multiplex PCR; TCRdb keeps in-frame clones, though not all of them. The table lists roughly 41,000 clones, 66% of them singletons. The junction had 15 bases not matched to a gene; V was cut back by 1 base and J by 7 bases. The CDR3 consists of 17 residues. CDR1 and CDR2 from the germline V gene are LGHDT and YNNKEL (reference sequence). This specimen comes from a study of vaccination effects on CD4 cells after COVID-19. Sequencing followed a ViraFEST assay step that expanded antigen-specific CD4+ T cells with viral peptide pools. CD4+ T cell isolation took place after less than 13 days of culture. In the vaccine recipients, nucleocapsid antibodies were negative and there was no prior SARS-CoV-2 infection. Every well housed two million PBMC, which grew in culture alongside around 10 IU/ml IL-2 and 10 ug/ml peptides.

Whole-study findings and limits: After vaccination, at late timepoints, clones induced by infection and by vaccine contracted markedly.

The specimen comprised CD4+ T cells from PBMCs cultured with HCoV-OC43 spike peptides, sampled before COVID-19 vaccination. Regarding subset: HCoV-OC43 spike overlapping peptide pool stimulation. The source of this sequence is a human donor who received a COVID-19 vaccine. The chain joins TRBV3-1 (or the pseudogene TRBV3-2) to TRBJ2-7, with 8 bases identical to TRBD2. The CDR3 region is CASSQGGVGLGVNEQYF. In nucleotides, the CDR3 is TGTGCCAGCAGCCAAGGGGGCGTGGGACTAGGAGTTAATGAGCAGTACTTC.